This T cell receptor (beta chain) was retrieved from a study of blood T cell repertoires in COVID-19. The protocol was immunoSEQ multiplex PCR, while the TCRdb copy is restricted to in-frame clones and leaves out a portion. The repertoire holds over 300,000 clones, around 87% seen once, with 6.5% in the top ten. V was pared by 1 base and J by 3 bases, with 9 bases of the junction left unmatched. This CDR3 spans 18 amino acids. The germline CDR1 and CDR2 sequences are PRHDT and FYEKMQ (reference sequence). This chain uses TRBV13 with TRBJ2-2; TRBD2 matches 9 bases. The sequencing sample was made of peripheral blood. This clonotype was obtained from a man aged 18 to 30 with active or convalescent COVID-19. The CDR3 sequence is CASSLDAGGPSDTGELFF. For the CDR3, the DNA is TGTGCCAGCAGCTTAGACGCGGGAGGGCCATCAGACACCGGGGAGCTGTTTTTT.